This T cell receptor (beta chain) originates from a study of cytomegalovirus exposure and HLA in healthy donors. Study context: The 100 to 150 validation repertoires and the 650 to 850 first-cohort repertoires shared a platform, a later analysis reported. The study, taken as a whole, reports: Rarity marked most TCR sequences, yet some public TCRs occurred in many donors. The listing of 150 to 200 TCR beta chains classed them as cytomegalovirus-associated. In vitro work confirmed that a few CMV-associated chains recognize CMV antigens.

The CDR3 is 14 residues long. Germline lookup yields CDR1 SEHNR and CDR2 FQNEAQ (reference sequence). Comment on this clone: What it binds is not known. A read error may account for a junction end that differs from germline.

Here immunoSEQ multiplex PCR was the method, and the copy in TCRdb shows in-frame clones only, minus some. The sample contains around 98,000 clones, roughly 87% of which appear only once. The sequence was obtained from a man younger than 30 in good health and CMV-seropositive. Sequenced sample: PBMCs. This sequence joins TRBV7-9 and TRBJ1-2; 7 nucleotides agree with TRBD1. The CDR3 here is CASSSEQGRYGYTF. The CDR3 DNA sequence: TGTGCCAGCAGTAGCGAACAGGGGCGGTATGGTTACACCTTC.